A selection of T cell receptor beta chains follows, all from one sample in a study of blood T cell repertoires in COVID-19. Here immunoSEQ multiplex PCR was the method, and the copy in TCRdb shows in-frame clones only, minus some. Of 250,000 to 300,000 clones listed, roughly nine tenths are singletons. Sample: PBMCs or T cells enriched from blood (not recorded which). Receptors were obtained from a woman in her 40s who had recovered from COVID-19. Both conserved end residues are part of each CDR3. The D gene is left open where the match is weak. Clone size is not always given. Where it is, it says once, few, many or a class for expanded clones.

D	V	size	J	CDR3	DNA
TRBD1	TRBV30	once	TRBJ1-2	CAWSSGTGNYGYTF	TGTGCCTGGAGTTCCGGGACAGGGAACTATGGCTACACCTTC
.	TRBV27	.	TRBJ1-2	CASSLRGMSNYGYTF	TGTGCCAGCAGTTTGCGGGGAATGTCTAACTATGGCTACACCTTC
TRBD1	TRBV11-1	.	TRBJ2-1	CASSLRDSRGTEQFF	TGTGCCAGCAGCTTACGGGACAGCCGAGGAACTGAGCAGTTCTTC
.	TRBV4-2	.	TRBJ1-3	CASSQKAGESSGNTIYF	TGTGCCAGCAGCCAAAAGGCGGGTGAGAGCTCTGGAAACACCATATATTTT
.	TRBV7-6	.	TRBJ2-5	CASSPTWLQETQYF	TGTGCCAGCAGCCCGACTTGGTTACAAGAGACCCAGTACTTC
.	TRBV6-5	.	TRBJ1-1	CASSYARHTEAFF	TGTGCCAGCAGTTACGCCAGGCACACTGAAGCTTTCTTT
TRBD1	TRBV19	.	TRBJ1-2	CARAWTGDCGYTF	TGTGCTCGCGCGTGGACAGGGGACTGTGGCTACACCTTC
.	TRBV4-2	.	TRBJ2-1	CASSQYNKGSGTVTFF	TGTGCCAGCAGCCAATATAATAAGGGTAGCGGGACAGTCACGTTCTTC
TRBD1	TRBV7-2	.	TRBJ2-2	CASSPGTANTGELFF	TGTGCCAGCAGCCCGGGGACAGCGAACACCGGGGAGCTGTTTTTT
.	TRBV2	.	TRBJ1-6	CASSDRDSLHF	TGTGCCAGCAGTGATCGGGATTCACTCCACTTT
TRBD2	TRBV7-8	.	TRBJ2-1	CASSSGTSGWEAQFF	TGTGCCAGCAGCTCAGGGACTAGCGGGTGGGAGGCGCAGTTCTTC
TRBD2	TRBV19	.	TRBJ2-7	CASSIGAGDNEQYF	TGTGCCAGTAGTATCGGGGCGGGAGACAACGAGCAGTACTTC
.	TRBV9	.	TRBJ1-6	CASSSRFGESGNSPLHF	TGTGCCAGCAGCTCCCGGTTCGGGGAGAGCGGTAATTCACCCCTCCACTTT
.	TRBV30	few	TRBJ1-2	CAWRKHGQAGYTF	TGTGCCTGGAGAAAGCACGGCCAGGCGGGCTACACCTTC
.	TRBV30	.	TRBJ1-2	CAWSGQGFSGYTF	TGTGCCTGGAGTGGGCAGGGTTTTTCTGGCTACACCTTC
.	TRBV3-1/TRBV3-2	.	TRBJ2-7	CASSLLQGYEQYF	TGTGCCAGCAGCCTATTACAGGGATACGAGCAGTACTTC
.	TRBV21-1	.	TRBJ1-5	CASSHDRFSNQPQHF	TGTGCCAGCAGCCATGACAGGTTTAGCAATCAGCCCCAGCATTTT
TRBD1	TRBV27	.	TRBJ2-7	CASSSSTGGASYEQYF	TGTGCCAGCAGTTCCTCGACAGGGGGCGCTTCCTACGAGCAGTACTTC
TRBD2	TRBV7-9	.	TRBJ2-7	CASSLGTGRAYEQYF	TGTGCCAGCAGCTTAGGAACCGGGAGGGCCTACGAGCAGTACTTC
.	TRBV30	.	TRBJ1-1	CAWRGSGWAFF	TGTGCCTGGAGGGGAAGCGGATGGGCTTTCTTT
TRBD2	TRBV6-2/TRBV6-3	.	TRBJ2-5	CASSWTSGSGETQYF	TGTGCCAGCAGCTGGACTAGCGGGAGCGGAGAGACCCAGTACTTC
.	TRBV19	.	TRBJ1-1	CASSIGTSPGWTEAFF	TGTGCCAGTAGTATAGGAACGAGCCCGGGTTGGACTGAAGCTTTCTTT
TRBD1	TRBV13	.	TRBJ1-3	CASSRDRGGNTIYF	TGTGCCAGCAGCAGGGACAGGGGTGGAAACACCATATATTTT
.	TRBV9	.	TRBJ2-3	CASSVGGSWPDTQYF	TGTGCCAGCAGCGTTGGGGGCTCTTGGCCAGATACGCAGTATTTT
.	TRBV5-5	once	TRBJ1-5	CASSRDKDQPQHF	TGTGCCAGCAGCAGGGACAAGGATCAGCCCCAGCATTTT
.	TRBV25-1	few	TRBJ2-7	CASSPMDSIYEQYF	TGTGCCAGCAGCCCAATGGACAGCATCTACGAGCAGTACTTC
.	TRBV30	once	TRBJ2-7	CAWSEGRVISFAREQYF	TGTGCCTGGAGTGAAGGCAGGGTGATCAGTTTCGCGCGGGAGCAGTACTTC
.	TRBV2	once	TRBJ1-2	CASKGRGLDGYTF	TGTGCCAGCAAGGGCAGGGGCTTGGATGGCTACACCTTC
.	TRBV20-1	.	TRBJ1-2	CSAREGTSETF	TGCAGTGCTAGAGAGGGGACTTCGGAAACCTTC
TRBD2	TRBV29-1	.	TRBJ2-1	CSVLGLAGYSYNEQFF	TGCAGCGTTCTCGGGCTAGCGGGATATTCATACAATGAGCAGTTCTTC
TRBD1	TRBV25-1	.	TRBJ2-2	CASSESGQGLQTGELFF	TGTGCCAGCAGTGAATCAGGACAGGGGCTTCAGACCGGGGAGCTGTTTTTT
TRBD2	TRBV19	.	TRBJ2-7	CASSTLLAGVSSEQYF	TGTGCCAGTAGTACCCTCTTAGCGGGAGTCAGTTCCGAGCAGTACTTC
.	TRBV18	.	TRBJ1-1	CASSPRTTATEAFF	TGTGCCAGCTCACCAAGGACGACAGCCACTGAAGCTTTCTTT
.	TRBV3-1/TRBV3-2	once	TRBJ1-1	CASSQKTGLMNTEAFF	TGTGCCAGCAGCCAAAAAACAGGGCTTATGAACACTGAAGCTTTCTTT
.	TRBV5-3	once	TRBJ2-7	CARSLAQGMDEQYF	TGTGCCAGAAGCTTGGCGCAGGGCATGGACGAGCAGTACTTC
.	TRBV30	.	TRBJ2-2	CAWRDGQPGELFF	TGTGCCTGGAGGGATGGACAACCCGGGGAGCTGTTTTTT
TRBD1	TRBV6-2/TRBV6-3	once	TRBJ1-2	CASSSTGGLRVYGYTF	TGTGCCAGCAGTTCGACAGGGGGCCTTAGGGTCTATGGCTACACCTTC
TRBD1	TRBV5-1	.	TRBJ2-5	CASSYAYGTDFLQETQYF	TGCGCCAGCAGCTATGCCTACGGGACAGACTTTCTACAAGAGACCCAGTACTTC
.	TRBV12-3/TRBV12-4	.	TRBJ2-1	CATSRGEGYEQFF	TGTGCCACCTCGAGGGGGGAGGGGTATGAGCAGTTCTTC
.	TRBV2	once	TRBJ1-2	CASRQGYGYTF	TGTGCCAGCAGGCAGGGGTACGGCTACACCTTC
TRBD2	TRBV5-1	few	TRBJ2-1	CASSLGLAGVQEQFF	TGCGCCAGCAGCTTGGGACTAGCGGGAGTACAGGAGCAGTTCTTC
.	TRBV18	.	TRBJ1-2	CASFDPYKGSQAYGYTF	TGTGCCAGCTTTGACCCCTACAAAGGCTCACAGGCCTATGGCTACACCTTC
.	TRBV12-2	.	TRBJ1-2	CASRSEGTGKPYGYTF	TGTGCAAGTCGCTCCGAGGGGACAGGGAAACCCTATGGCTACACCTTC
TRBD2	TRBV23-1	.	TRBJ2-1	CASSQPLGGGTYNEQFF	TGCGCCAGCAGTCAGCCCCTCGGCGGGGGGACCTACAATGAGCAGTTCTTC
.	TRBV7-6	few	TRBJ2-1	CASSLLLGTPHKGSNEQFF	TGTGCCAGCAGCTTACTCTTAGGCACTCCTCATAAAGGGAGCAATGAGCAGTTCTTC
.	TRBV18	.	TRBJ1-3	CASSPMGHVRGDTIYF	TGTGCCAGCTCACCTATGGGACACGTCCGTGGTGACACCATATATTTT
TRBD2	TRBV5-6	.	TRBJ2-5	CASSQRTSGRRWETQYF	TGTGCCAGCAGCCAAAGGACTAGCGGGAGGAGGTGGGAGACCCAGTACTTC
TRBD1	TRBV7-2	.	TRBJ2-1	CASSWGQASYNEQFF	TGTGCCAGCAGCTGGGGACAGGCTTCCTACAATGAGCAGTTCTTC
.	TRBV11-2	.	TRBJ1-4	CASSLAAVNEKLFF	TGTGCCAGCAGCTTAGCGGCGGTTAATGAAAAACTGTTTTTT
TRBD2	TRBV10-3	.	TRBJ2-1	CAISDSGGSYNEQFF	TGTGCCATCAGTGACAGCGGGGGGTCCTACAATGAGCAGTTCTTC
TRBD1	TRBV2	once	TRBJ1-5	CASSGTGAPNQPQHF	TGTGCCAGCAGTGGAACAGGGGCCCCCAATCAGCCCCAGCATTTT
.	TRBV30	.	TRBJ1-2	CAWSVLRKRLYGYTF	TGTGCCTGGAGTGTACTTCGGAAGCGGCTCTATGGCTACACCTTC
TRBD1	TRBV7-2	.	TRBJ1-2	CASSTRTGWDDGYTF	TGTGCCAGCAGCACCAGGACAGGGTGGGATGATGGCTACACCTTC
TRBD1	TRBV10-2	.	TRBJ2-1	CASSEQGVNYNEQFF	TGCGCCAGCAGTGAGCAGGGGGTAAATTACAATGAGCAGTTCTTC
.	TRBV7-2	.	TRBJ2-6	CASSLGAGANVLTF	TGTGCCAGCAGCTTAGGGGCCGGGGCCAACGTCCTGACTTTC
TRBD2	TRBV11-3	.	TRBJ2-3	CASSLDGLAGADTQYF	TGTGCCAGCAGCTTAGATGGACTAGCGGGCGCAGATACGCAGTATTTT
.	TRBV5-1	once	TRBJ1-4	CASSLGQTTNEKLFF	TGCGCCAGCAGCTTGGGCCAGACAACTAATGAAAAACTGTTTTTT
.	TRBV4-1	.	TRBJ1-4	CASSQSILGATNEKLFF	TGCGCCAGCAGCCAATCGATTCTGGGAGCAACTAATGAAAAACTGTTTTTT
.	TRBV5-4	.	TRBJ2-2	CASSLVGLGGELFF	TGTGCCAGCAGCTTGGTGGGACTGGGCGGGGAGCTGTTTTTT
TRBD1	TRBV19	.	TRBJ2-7	CASSIDKTGGTYEQYF	TGTGCCAGTAGTATAGATAAGACAGGGGGGACCTACGAGCAGTACTTC